This T cell receptor (beta chain) was documented in a study of long-term antiretroviral therapy in people with HIV. Germline V gene sequence: CDR1 SEHNR, CDR2 FQNEAQ (reference sequence). This CDR3 is built from 13 residues. Trimming pared 3 bases from V and 0 bases from J, leaving 4 bases between. Researchers report immunoSEQ v3.0 was run at survey level. Only in-frame clones appear in the TCRdb table, and some are missing; sequencing was by immunoSEQ multiplex PCR. This table holds tens of thousands of clones, approximately 85% found once. The chain employs TRBV7-9 and TRBJ2-3; unclear D gene. Sequenced here: unsorted PBMCs, sampled 0.3 years after starting antiretroviral therapy. The clonotype originates from a man between 18 and 29 years old with HIV. DNA for the CDR3: TGTGCCAGCAGCTTCGGTAGCACAGATACGCAGTATTTT. This gives the protein CASSFGSTDTQYF.